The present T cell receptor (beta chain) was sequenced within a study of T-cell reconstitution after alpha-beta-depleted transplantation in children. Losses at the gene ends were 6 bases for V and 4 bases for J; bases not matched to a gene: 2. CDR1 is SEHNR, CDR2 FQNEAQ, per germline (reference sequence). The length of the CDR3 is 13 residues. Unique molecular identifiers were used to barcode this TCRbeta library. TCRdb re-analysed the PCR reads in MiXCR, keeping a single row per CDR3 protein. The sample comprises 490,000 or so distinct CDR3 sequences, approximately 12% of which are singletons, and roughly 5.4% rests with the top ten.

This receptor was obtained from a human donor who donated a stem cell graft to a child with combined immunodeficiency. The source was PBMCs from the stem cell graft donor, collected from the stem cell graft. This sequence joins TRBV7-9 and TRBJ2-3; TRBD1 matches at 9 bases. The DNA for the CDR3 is TGTGCCAGCAGGAGGACAGGGGCAGATACGCAGTATTTT. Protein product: CASRRTGADTQYF.